This is a list of T cell receptor beta chains from one sample in a study of technical replicates of blood from a few donors. The protocol was immunoSEQ multiplex PCR, while the TCRdb copy is restricted to in-frame clones and leaves out a portion. The sample lists tens of thousands of clones; roughly 94% were seen once. The source material was T cells isolated from PBMCs. The receptors stem from a human donor in good health. The CDR3 runs from the conserved cysteine through the conserved F or W. The D gene is left open where the match is weak. Clone size appears in some rows only: once, few, many, or a class for an expanded clone.

V gene	J gene	clone size	D gene	CDR3 DNA	CDR3 protein
TRBV7-9	TRBJ2-1	.	.	TGTGCCAGCAGCCTATCCTATACCAATGAGCAGTTCTTC	CASSLSYTNEQFF
TRBV5-1	TRBJ1-1	once	.	TGCGCCAGCAGCTTGGGACAGGCGAACACTGAAGCTTTCTTT	CASSLGQANTEAFF
TRBV6-5	TRBJ2-3	.	.	TGTGCCAGCAGTTCGAACCTAGCGAGCACAGATACGCAGTATTTT	CASSSNLASTDTQYF
TRBV19	TRBJ2-7	.	TRBD2	TGTGCCAGTAGTCCCTTTCCGGGACTAGCGGGACACTACGAGCAGTACTTC	CASSPFPGLAGHYEQYF
TRBV14	TRBJ2-7	.	.	TGTGCCAGCAGCCATACTTCCTACGAGCAGTACTTC	CASSHTSYEQYF
TRBV4-1	TRBJ2-1	few	.	TGCGCCAGCAGCCTGGGGACTCGTGAGCAGTTCTTC	CASSLGTREQFF
TRBV27	TRBJ2-7	.	TRBD1	TGTGCCAGCCGTGCCGGGACAGGCACTTCGTGGACATACGAGCAGTACTTC	CASRAGTGTSWTYEQYF
TRBV29-1	TRBJ2-1	.	TRBD2	TGCAGCGGGACTAGCACATACAATGAGCAGTTCTTC	CSGTSTYNEQFF
TRBV30	TRBJ2-1	.	TRBD2	TGTGCCTGTTTTCTAGCGGATCTCCCGCACAATGAGCAGTTCTTC	CACFLADLPHNEQFF
TRBV7-9	TRBJ1-1	.	TRBD1	TGTGCCAGCAGTAGTGCCGGGACAGTGAACACTGAAGCTTTCTTT	CASSSAGTVNTEAFF
TRBV29-1	TRBJ2-3	.	TRBD2	TGCAGCGTTGATAATCCGACTAGCGGGAGCCCAAGCACAGATACGCAGTATTTT	CSVDNPTSGSPSTDTQYF
TRBV27	TRBJ2-7	once	.	TGTGCCAGCAGTTTAGGTACAGCCACCTACGAGCAGTACTTC	CASSLGTATYEQYF
TRBV4-3	TRBJ1-5	.	TRBD1	TGCGCCAGCAGCCAGGGGCTGGGGACAGGGAGCAATCAGCCCCAGCATTTT	CASSQGLGTGSNQPQHF
TRBV12-5	TRBJ2-1	.	TRBD1	TGTGCTAGTGGTCTAACGAACAAGACAGGGCTCGCGTCGATTGATGAGCAGTTCTTC	CASGLTNKTGLASIDEQFF
TRBV6-5	TRBJ1-1	once	.	TGTGCCAGCAGGATCCTCAGGGGAAACACTGAAGCTTTCTTT	CASRILRGNTEAFF
TRBV6-5	TRBJ1-1	.	TRBD1	TGTGCCAGCAGCAGGGACAGGGGAGGAGAGAATGAAGCTTTCTTT	CASSRDRGGENEAFF
TRBV25-1	TRBJ2-7	.	.	TGTGCCAGCAGTGAATATCGATCAGGCCGCTACGAGCAGTACTTC	CASSEYRSGRYEQYF
TRBV7-2	TRBJ2-7	.	TRBD1	TGTGCCAGCAGCTTGGGACAGGGCACCTACGAGCAGTACTTC	CASSLGQGTYEQYF
TRBV27	TRBJ1-4	.	TRBD1	TGTGCCAGCAGTCAGACAGGGAGGTGGTATGAAAAACTGTTTTTT	CASSQTGRWYEKLFF
TRBV5-1	TRBJ2-3	.	.	TGCGCCAGCAGCAAACAGGGACACACAGATACGCAGTATTTT	CASSKQGHTDTQYF
TRBV29-1	TRBJ2-7	.	.	TGCAGCGCCCGGAGGGCCGACGAGCAGTACTTC	CSARRADEQYF
TRBV11-2	TRBJ1-1	few	.	TGTGCCAGCAGCTTAGCCCCGGAGAGTAACACTGAAGCTTTCTTT	CASSLAPESNTEAFF
TRBV10-3	TRBJ1-1	.	.	TGTGCCATCAGGCGACATGCGATTATGAACACTGAAGCTTTCTTT	CAIRRHAIMNTEAFF
TRBV7-9	TRBJ1-5	.	.	TGTGCCAGCAGCTCCTCGGGGGACAATCAGCCCCAGCATTTT	CASSSSGDNQPQHF
TRBV7-2	TRBJ1-2	.	.	TGTGCCAGCAGCTTAGTAACCACCGGGTTAACCTATGGCTACACCTTC	CASSLVTTGLTYGYTF
TRBV19	TRBJ1-2	.	.	TGTGCCAGTGGACAAGGGTCAGGGGGCTACACCTTC	CASGQGSGGYTF
TRBV2	TRBJ2-7	.	.	TGTGCCAGCAGTGGGACAGCCCCCGAGCAGTACTTC	CASSGTAPEQYF
TRBV11-3	TRBJ2-7	few	TRBD1	TGTGCCAGCAGCTTCGGCAGGGGGCTAAACGAGCAGTACTTC	CASSFGRGLNEQYF
TRBV6-5	TRBJ2-1	.	.	TGTGCCAGCAGCCAAGACAGCAATGAGCAGTTCTTC	CASSQDSNEQFF
TRBV30	TRBJ2-1	.	.	TGTGCCTGGAGTGTGGAGTACAATGAGCAGTTCTTC	CAWSVEYNEQFF
TRBV10-1	TRBJ2-3	.	.	TGCGCCAGCAGCGGGCCTCCCGGGAGAGGGACAGATACGCAGTATTTT	CASSGPPGRGTDTQYF
TRBV6-5	TRBJ2-1	.	.	TGTGCCAGCAGGTCGACGGGCTCCTACAATGAGCAGTTCTTC	CASRSTGSYNEQFF
TRBV7-3	TRBJ2-1	.	.	TGTGCCAGCAGCTTATGGCCGGGGTCTGAGCAGTTCTTC	CASSLWPGSEQFF
TRBV11-3	TRBJ2-3	.	TRBD2	TGTGCCAGCAGCTTAGAAGGCGGGAGATTGTCAGATACGCAGTATTTT	CASSLEGGRLSDTQYF
TRBV12-5	TRBJ2-5	.	TRBD2	TGTGCTAGTGGCCTAGCGGGACAAGAGACCCAGTACTTC	CASGLAGQETQYF
TRBV7-2	TRBJ1-4	.	.	TGTGCCAGCAGTACCGGACAGCTGATCGAAAAACTGTTTTTT	CASSTGQLIEKLFF
TRBV9	TRBJ2-1	.	.	TGTGCCAGCAGCGCACAGGGAGCAGCGTACAATGAGCAGTTCTTC	CASSAQGAAYNEQFF
TRBV28	TRBJ2-1	.	TRBD2	TGTGCCAGCAGGGCTATAGCGGGAGGGGTCTTTCAGGAGCAGTTCTTC	CASRAIAGGVFQEQFF
TRBV7-9	TRBJ1-3	.	.	TGTGCCAGCAGCTCTACAGGGTCCTCTGGAAACACCATATATTTT	CASSSTGSSGNTIYF
TRBV30	TRBJ1-2	.	TRBD1	TGTGCCGGAGGACAGGGTGTCGACTATGGCTACACCTTC	CAGGQGVDYGYTF
TRBV6-1	TRBJ2-7	once	TRBD1	TGTGCCAGCAGTGGATCCCGGGACAGGGCTCCCTACGAGCAGTACTTC	CASSGSRDRAPYEQYF
TRBV10-3	TRBJ2-2	.	.	TGTGCCACCAAGGAGACCGATCGGCGGCGGCAGTTCGGGGAGCTGTTTTTT	CATKETDRRRQFGELFF
TRBV6-1	TRBJ1-1	.	TRBD1	TGTGCCAGCAGTGAAGCGGGACAGCTTGGGGTTAACACTGAAGCTTTCTTT	CASSEAGQLGVNTEAFF